This is a list of T cell receptor beta chains from one sample in a study of T cell clones after liver transplantation. Method: immunoSEQ multiplex PCR; TCRdb's copy keeps in-frame clones and lacks some. The sample lists under 60,000 clones; 60% to 80% were seen once. Here the sequenced sample was CD4+ T cells from blood, taken at the 22-month timepoint. The receptors derive from a human patient who received a liver transplant. Some of these T cells may belong to the graft donor. CDR3s include the opening cysteine and the closing phenylalanine or tryptophan. The order of the fields is V gene, CDR3 length, J gene, D gene, CDR3 protein. The D gene is left open where the match is weak.

TRBV13	15	TRBJ2-2	NA	CASSPDRVNTGELFF
TRBV30	10	TRBJ1-2	NA	CAWRKGGYTF
TRBV6-1	16	TRBJ1-4	NA	CASSERKGGAGEKLFF
TRBV11-2	15	TRBJ1-6	NA	CASSLDGGGSSPLHF
TRBV10-1	14	TRBJ2-2	NA	CASSRERDTGELFF
TRBV18	17	TRBJ1-3	TRBD1	CASSRPGQDSPGNTIYF
TRBV5-6	14	TRBJ1-2	NA	CASTSSWANYGYTF
TRBV6-1	14	TRBJ1-6	NA	CATYEGGVVSPLHF
TRBV29-1	13	TRBJ1-2	TRBD1	CSVQPTGGPSYTF
TRBV6-5	13	TRBJ2-7	NA	CASSRPASYEQYF
TRBV6-5	15	TRBJ1-6	NA	CASSYRSSYNSPLHF
TRBV6-5	15	TRBJ2-5	TRBD2	CASSRLAGGQETQYF
TRBV7-8	16	TRBJ2-2	NA	CASSLAQGSNTGELFF
TRBV6-5	13	TRBJ2-4	NA	CASKEGTKNIQYF
TRBV5-4	13	TRBJ2-7	TRBD1	CASSGDRGREQYF
TRBV4-2	14	TRBJ2-7	NA	CASSQVGGAYEQYF
TRBV4-2	17	TRBJ2-7	NA	CASSQVGGSGWSYEQYF
TRBV5-1	19	TRBJ1-2	NA	CASSLALVSWTAANYGYTF
TRBV6-1	16	TRBJ2-3	TRBD2	CASSDRLAGLTDTQYF
TRBV19	16	TRBJ2-6	TRBD1	CASSTTGGFGANVLTF
TRBV7-8	16	TRBJ2-2	TRBD2	CASSSRIAGATGELFF
TRBV6-5	15	TRBJ1-2	NA	CASSSTGRASGGYTF